Below, 15 T cell receptor beta chains from the same sample are listed, as sequenced in a study of OX40 agonist ivuxolimab in advanced cancers. Measured with immunoSEQ multiplex PCR; TCRdb has only the in-frame clones, and not every one. The sample lists 55,000 to 65,000 clones, 88% seen once, with 0.76% in the top ten. Sample: CD4+ or CD8+ T cells sorted from blood, taken in a trial of the OX40 agonist ivuxolimab. The receptors were sampled from an adult with an advanced solid tumor such as melanoma, head and neck, liver or kidney cancer.

V and J are TRBV7-2 and TRBJ2-5; D may be TRBD2 (7 bases). The germline CDR1 and CDR2 sequences are SGHTA and FQGNSA. The CDR3 runs 14 residues. V lost 5 bases to trimming and J lost 4 bases, with 14 bases between them. CDR3 loop: CASSPLGGVETQYF. In DNA form, the CDR3 reads TGTGCCAGCAGCCCCCTAGGGGGGGTAGAGACCCAGTACTTC.

Written as DNA, the CDR3 is TGTGCTAGTGGTTTGGCGACTAAGACAGGGATAGTCGAGCAGTACTTC. Protein sequence: CASGLATKTGIVEQYF. The J gene is TRBJ2-7, the V gene TRBV12-5; 7 bases are a match to TRBD1. Germline V gene sequence: CDR1 LGHNT, CDR2 FRNRAP. This CDR3 has 16 residues. V shed 1 base and J 6 bases; nucleotides not matched to a gene: 12.

This clone occurred a few times. Relative to the germline gene, one junction end is altered; a read error may explain this. V gene TRBV28 combines with J gene TRBJ2-7, with D tentatively TRBD1 (5 bases). The V gene's germline CDR1 is MDHEN and CDR2 SYDVKM. The CDR3 loop spans 15 amino acids. Written as DNA, the CDR3 is TGTGCCAGCACTTTAGGACCGCAGGGCTCCTACGAGCAGTACTTC. This codes for CASTLGPQGSYEQYF.

The chain couples TRBV7-2 to TRBJ1-5; possibly TRBD1 for D (5 bases). Germline loops: CDR1 SGHTA, CDR2 FQGNSA. Trimming cost V 1 base and J 4 bases, with 11 bases left between them. There are 15 residues in the CDR3. CDR3 bases: TGTGCCAGCAGCTTAGGACAGTCGGGAAATCAGCCCCAGCATTTT. It specifies CASSLGQSGNQPQHF.

The chain couples TRBV6-4 to TRBJ2-1, with D perhaps TRBD1 or TRBD2 (6 bases each). The V gene lost 2 bases and the J gene lost 8 bases, with 16 bases spanning the gap. The CDR3 sequence is 15 residues long. The germline V gene encodes CDR1 MRHNA and CDR2 SNTAGT. In DNA form, the CDR3 reads TGTGCCAGCAGTGACGGGGGCTCGGGAGCTTATGAGCAGTTCTTC. Amino acids: CASSDGGSGAYEQFF.

In its sample, this clone ranks as medium-sized. The chain joins TRBV28 to TRBJ2-3; D might be TRBD2 (6 bases). Germline-derived CDR1 and CDR2 are MDHEN and SYDVKM. V was cut by 4 bases and J by 4 bases, with 12 bases left in between. CDR3 length equals 14 residues. The CDR3 coding sequence is TGTGCCAGCAGTTCCGGGAGAGGTGCAGATACGCAGTATTTT. Translating it yields CASSSGRGADTQYF.

This rearrangement joins TRBV5-1 to TRBJ2-1, with 10 bases lining up with TRBD1. The CDR3 is 15 amino acids. CDR1 SGHRS and CDR2 YFSETQ come from the germline V gene. V lost 2 bases to trimming and J lost 5 bases; unmatched junction nucleotides: 4. In DNA, the CDR3 is TGCGCCAGCAGCTTCGGACAGGGGGTGAACAATGAGCAGTTCTTC. This gives the protein CASSFGQGVNNEQFF.

The chain has TRBV20-1 and TRBJ1-2, with D unclear. The germline V gene has CDR1 DFQATT and CDR2 SNEGSKA (reference sequence). V was pared by 6 bases and J by 3 bases, with 8 bases between. The CDR3 sequence is 11 residues long. The CDR3 spells CSAKTDYGYTF. As DNA, the CDR3 is TGCAGTGCCAAGACCGACTATGGCTACACCTTC.

This clone was seen once. V and J are TRBV5-1 and TRBJ1-3; D is perhaps TRBD1 (6 bases). This CDR3 is 19 amino acids long. Germline CDR1 is SGHRS and CDR2 is YFSETQ. The V end lost 2 bases, the J end lost 3 bases, and 24 bases lay between the germline ends. The CDR3 DNA follows: TGCGCCAGCAGCTTCGTCCCGTTCCAGGGGCTAACTGGTGGAAACACCATATATTTT. It translates to CASSFVPFQGLTGGNTIYF.

The chain carries TRBV29-1 and TRBJ2-1, with D perhaps matching TRBD2 (6 bases). Germline V lookup: CDR1 SQVTM, CDR2 ANQGSEA. The CDR3 is 16 residues long. The germline V and J ends were trimmed by 6 bases and 0 bases, with 18 bases remaining between them. The CDR3 region is CSVGIWEARSYNEQFF. CDR3 in DNA: TGCAGCGTCGGAATCTGGGAGGCCCGCTCCTACAATGAGCAGTTCTTC.

The chain is built from TRBV9 and TRBJ2-5, with D possibly TRBD2 on 6 matching bases. The CDR3 contains 14 residues. V was pared by 4 bases and J by 1 base, with 11 bases between. Germline V gene sequence: CDR1 SGDLS, CDR2 YYNGEE. CDR3 loop: CASSLGGVQETQYF. In nucleotides, the CDR3 is TGTGCCAGCAGCCTTGGCGGGGTCCAAGAGACCCAGTACTTC. Complete variable domain (other parts from reference TRBV9 and TRBJ2-5): DSGVTQTPKHLITATGQRVTLRCSPRSGDLSVYWYQQSLDQGLQFLIQYYNGEERAKGNILERFSAQQFPDLHSELNLSSLELGDSALYFCASSLGGVQETQYFGPGTRLLVL.

The chain is built from TRBV6-5 and TRBJ1-4; D gene ambiguous. Germline-derived CDR1 and CDR2 are MNHEY and SVGAGI. This CDR3 has 13 residues. V lost 10 bases, J lost 4 bases, and 13 bases lay in between. CDR3 nucleotides: TGTGCCACCGGACGCAACCTTAATGAAAAACTGTTTTTT. Amino acid sequence: CATGRNLNEKLFF.

To note about this clone: Germline and junction disagree at one end, which may indicate a read error. The chain is built from TRBV19 and TRBJ2-1; weak D call: TRBD2 (6 bases). Germline V CDR1 and CDR2: LNHDA, SQIVND (reference sequence). The CDR3 sequence is 12 residues long. CDR3: CASSIAGLATVF. Written as DNA, the CDR3 is TGTGCCAGTAGTATTGCGGGGCTAGCGACGGTCTTC.

The rearrangement uses TRBV28 and TRBJ1-2, with D unclear. The CDR3 runs to 11 residues. Germline CDR1 is MDHEN and CDR2 is SYDVKM. Trimming stripped 6 bases from V and 5 bases from J, with 7 bases between. The CDR3 loop is CASRYPYGYTF. Here the CDR3 DNA reads TGTGCCAGCAGGTATCCATATGGCTACACCTTC.

V usage is TRBV2 and J usage is TRBJ1-1; tentative D call: TRBD1 (5 bases). The CDR3 has 15 amino acids. V was clipped by 6 bases and J by 0 bases, with 14 bases between them. Germline CDR1 is SNHLY and CDR2 is FYNNEI. As DNA, the CDR3 is TGTGCCAGCAGAGCCGAGACAGTTATGAACACTGAAGCTTTCTTT. It translates to CASRAETVMNTEAFF. Full variable domain (rest looked up from reference TRBV2 and TRBJ1-1): EPEVTQTPSHQVTQMGQEVILRCVPISNHLYFYWYRQILGQKVEFLVSFYNNEISEKSEIFDDQFSVERPDGSNFTLKIRSTKLEDSAMYFCASRAETVMNTEAFFGQGTRLTVV.